These T cell receptor beta chains were read from a single sample in a study of cytomegalovirus exposure and HLA in healthy donors. Here immunoSEQ multiplex PCR was the method, and the copy in TCRdb shows in-frame clones only, minus some. Here the sample spans 150,000 to 200,000 clones, around 88% being singletons. Sequenced sample: PBMCs. These receptors all come from a woman younger than 30 in good health and CMV-seronegative. Each CDR3 is given with its conserved first and last residue. The D gene is left open where the match is weak. Only part of the rows carry a size: once, few, many, or a class if the clone is expanded.

TRBJ1-1,TRBV4-2,.,.,CASSQDQGRYTEAFF,TGTGCCAGCAGCCAAGATCAGGGAAGGTACACTGAAGCTTTCTTT
TRBJ2-3,TRBV15,TRBD1,once,CATWTGLTTDTQYF,TGTGCCACCTGGACAGGGCTAACTACAGATACGCAGTATTTT
TRBJ1-5,TRBV2,.,.,CASSVQTRGGNQPQHF,TGTGCCAGCAGTGTACAGACCAGGGGAGGCAATCAGCCCCAGCATTTT
TRBJ2-7,TRBV6-1,TRBD2,.,CASSDTSGRFEEQYF,TGTGCCAGCAGCGACACTAGCGGGCGGTTCGAAGAGCAGTACTTC
TRBJ2-7,TRBV6-5,.,.,CASRGRIYEQYF,TGTGCCAGCAGGGGCAGGATCTACGAGCAGTACTTC
TRBJ1-2,TRBV27,.,.,CASSLGHFYGYTF,TGTGCCAGCAGCTTAGGACACTTCTATGGCTACACCTTC
TRBJ2-1,TRBV5-1,TRBD1,.,CASGTESFYNEQFF,TGCGCCAGCGGGACAGAGAGCTTTTACAATGAGCAGTTCTTC
TRBJ1-1,TRBV7-9,.,.,CASSLAGVRNTEAFF,TGTGCCAGCAGCTTAGCCGGGGTCAGGAACACTGAAGCTTTCTTT
TRBJ1-1,TRBV5-8,TRBD1,.,CASSTGQGLPISFF,TGTGCCAGCAGCACAGGACAGGGCCTCCCGATATCTTTCTTT
TRBJ2-3,TRBV7-9,TRBD2,.,CASSAASGSRDTQYF,TGTGCCAGCAGCGCTGCTAGCGGGAGTCGGGATACGCAGTATTTT
TRBJ2-7,TRBV7-9,.,.,CASSSPDAGGEQYF,TGTGCCAGCAGCTCTCCGGACGCCGGAGGCGAGCAGTACTTC
TRBJ2-3,TRBV25-1,.,.,CASSDHRTSTDTQYF,TGTGCCAGCAGTGACCACCGGACTAGCACAGATACGCAGTATTTT
TRBJ2-1,TRBV9,.,once,CASSLQGGSYNEQFF,TGTGCCAGCAGCTTACAGGGCGGCTCCTACAATGAGCAGTTCTTC
TRBJ2-5,TRBV2,TRBD1,once,CASKGVTGIRGTQYF,TGTGCCAGCAAGGGGGTGACAGGGATAAGGGGGACCCAGTACTTC
TRBJ2-6,TRBV7-6,.,.,CASTLTTSGANVLTF,TGTGCCAGCACCCTAACGACTTCTGGGGCCAACGTCCTGACTTTC
TRBJ2-7,TRBV11-3,TRBD2,.,CASKAGGGGDEQYF,TGTGCCAGCAAGGCGGGAGGGGGCGGCGACGAGCAGTACTTC
TRBJ2-2,TRBV5-5,.,.,CASSFGTGNTGELFF,TGTGCCAGCAGCTTCGGAACAGGGAACACCGGGGAGCTGTTTTTT
TRBJ2-5,TRBV9,TRBD2,.,CASSVAAGVGQETQYF,TGTGCCAGCAGCGTAGCGGCGGGAGTAGGCCAAGAGACCCAGTACTTC
TRBJ2-2,TRBV5-1,TRBD1,.,CASSSGTGSTGELFF,TGCGCCAGCAGCTCCGGGACAGGGTCCACCGGGGAGCTGTTTTTT
TRBJ2-7,TRBV5-6,TRBD2,.,CASSLAGGRVGEQYF,TGTGCCAGCAGCTTGGCTGGCGGGAGGGTCGGCGAGCAGTACTTC
TRBJ1-1,TRBV6-5,TRBD1,.,CASSYSTHRGNTEAFF,TGTGCCAGCAGTTACTCCACGCACAGGGGGAACACTGAAGCTTTCTTT
TRBJ1-1,TRBV30,.,.,CAWRVVGEAFF,TGTGCCTGGAGGGTAGTCGGTGAAGCTTTCTTT
TRBJ2-1,TRBV6-5,.,.,CASSERREQFF,TGTGCCAGCAGTGAAAGGAGAGAGCAGTTCTTC
TRBJ2-1,TRBV11-3,.,.,CASSQGRSEQFF,TGTGCCAGCAGCCAAGGGAGAAGCGAGCAGTTCTTC
TRBJ1-2,TRBV10-3,TRBD1,once,CAISEWTGINYGYTF,TGTGCCATCAGTGAGTGGACAGGAATTAACTATGGCTACACCTTC
TRBJ1-2,TRBV2,.,.,CASSVDRPSGGYTF,TGTGCCAGCAGCGTTGACAGGCCCTCGGGGGGCTACACCTTC
TRBJ2-7,TRBV4-1,.,.,CASSQSPQGKDEQYF,TGCGCCAGCAGCCAATCCCCCCAGGGGAAGGACGAGCAGTACTTC
TRBJ2-2,TRBV6-1,TRBD2,.,CAGRILADTGELFF,TGTGCCGGAAGGATACTAGCGGACACCGGGGAGCTGTTTTTT
TRBJ2-1,TRBV5-6,TRBD2,.,CASSLAVGGGRYNEQFF,TGTGCCAGCAGCTTGGCCGTTGGCGGGGGGCGCTACAATGAGCAGTTCTTC
TRBJ2-2,TRBV9,.,once,CASSFSGQLDLNTGELFF,TGTGCCAGCAGCTTTTCCGGACAGCTCGACCTGAACACCGGGGAGCTGTTTTTT
TRBJ1-1,TRBV6-1,TRBD1,.,CASRPRGLGTEAFF,TGTGCCAGCAGGCCCAGGGGGCTCGGGACTGAAGCTTTCTTT
TRBJ1-1,TRBV10-2,.,.,CASSIQDTRNTEAFF,TGCGCCAGCAGCATTCAGGACACCCGGAACACTGAAGCTTTCTTT
TRBJ2-5,TRBV7-2,.,.,CASSLGRAKETQYF,TGTGCCAGCAGCTTAGGGCGGGCCAAAGAGACCCAGTACTTC
TRBJ2-5,TRBV28,TRBD2,.,CASNQGTGRGETQYF,TGTGCCAGCAACCAGGGAACGGGGAGGGGAGAGACCCAGTACTTC
TRBJ2-2,TRBV5-1,TRBD1,.,CAIGGQGNTGELFF,TGCGCCATCGGGGGACAGGGTAACACCGGGGAGCTGTTTTTT
TRBJ2-1,TRBV14,.,.,CASSPKLEGEQFF,TGTGCCAGCAGCCCGAAACTAGAGGGTGAGCAGTTCTTC
TRBJ1-6,TRBV6-6,.,.,CASSQQFNSPLHF,TGTGCCAGCTCACAGCAGTTTAATTCACCCCTCCACTTT
TRBJ1-2,TRBV7-2,.,.,CASSLGTLRLYGYTF,TGTGCCAGCAGCCTAGGGACATTGAGGCTCTATGGCTACACCTTC
TRBJ2-5,TRBV5-1,TRBD1,.,CASSLTGAQETQYF,TGCGCCAGCAGCCTGACAGGGGCGCAAGAGACCCAGTACTTC
TRBJ2-3,TRBV7-8,TRBD2,.,CASSDRTRDTQYF,TGTGCCAGCAGCGACCGGACTAGAGATACGCAGTATTTT
TRBJ2-7,TRBV6-1,.,.,CASSEPGYEQYF,TGTGCCAGCAGTGAACCAGGCTACGAGCAGTACTTC
TRBJ1-1,TRBV6-6,.,.,CASRSRENTEAFF,TGTGCCAGCAGATCGAGGGAGAACACTGAAGCTTTCTTT
TRBJ1-2,TRBV12-5,.,once,CASAAGRRCYGYTF,TGTGCTAGTGCCGCGGGACGGAGGTGCTATGGCTACACCTTC
TRBJ1-2,TRBV6-5,.,few,CASSFGVNYGYTF,TGTGCCAGCAGTTTCGGGGTGAACTATGGCTACACCTTC
TRBJ1-3,TRBV10-3,TRBD1,.,CAISVQGAGGNTIYF,TGTGCCATCAGTGTTCAGGGGGCTGGTGGAAACACCATATATTTT
TRBJ1-5,TRBV7-2,.,.,CASSEYGLQPQHF,TGTGCCAGCAGTGAATACGGGTTGCAGCCCCAGCATTTT